Below are 16 T cell receptor beta chains sequenced from a single sample in a study of T cells in women clearing cervical HPV infection. Assay: immunoSEQ multiplex PCR; the TCRdb copy retains only in-frame clones and omits some. The clone table shows 25,000 to 35,000 clones, with the ten largest holding 5.5% to 8.5%. The sample comprised blood buffy coat. The source of these receptors is a woman aged 18-70 years with a cervical HPV16 infection that either progressed to CIN3+ or cleared (not recorded which).

As for this clone: With the read ending 3 residues before the CDR3 end, the germline J gene is used to fill in that end. The V and J genes are TRBV7-2 and TRBJ1-4; 7 nucleotides line up with TRBD1. From germline, CDR1 is SGHTA and CDR2 FQGNSA. V trimming: 5 bases; J trimming: 7 bases; junction bases outside the gene matches: 10. CDR3 size: 15 residues. CDR3 DNA (partial): TGTGCCAGCAGCCCCCGCTCAGGGGGAGGTGAAAAA. It yields the protein CASSPRSGGGEK. The CDR3, in full, reads CASSPRSGGGEKLFF. The complete variable domain, with remaining parts taken from reference TRBV7-2 and TRBJ1-4, reads GAGVSQSPSNKVTEKGKDVELRCDPISGHTALYWYRQSLGQGLEFLIYFQGNSAPDKSGLPSDRFSAERTGGSVSTLTIQRTQQEDSAVYLCASSPRSGGGEKLFFGSGTQLSVL.

Of note for this clone: The CDR3 is cut off 3 residues early in the read; its end comes from the germline J gene. The chain is built from TRBV7-6 and TRBJ2-2; 7 bases agree with TRBD2. In germline, CDR1 is SGHVS, CDR2 FNYEAQ. After removal of 0 bases from V and 7 bases from J, the junction contained 5 bases not matched to a gene. The CDR3 loop spans 15 amino acids. The CDR3 reads CASSLADIAGGELFF. The covered CDR3 bases are TGTGCCAGCAGCTTAGCGGACATAGCGGGCGGGGAG. Full variable domain (remainder filled in from reference TRBV7-6 and TRBJ2-2): GAGVSQSPRYKVTKRGQDVALRCDPISGHVSLYWYRQALGQGPEFLTYFNYEAQQDKSGLPNDRFSAERPEGSISTLTIQRTEQRDSAMYRCASSLADIAGGELFFGEGSRLTVL.

As concerns this clone: Read sequence stops 3 residues before the CDR3 end, and the germline J gene provides the missing end. The V and J genes are TRBV18 and TRBJ1-5; 9 bases fit TRBD1. CDR3 length equals 19 residues. The V gene's germline CDR1 is KGHSH and CDR2 LQKENI. The ends lost 2 bases at V and 2 bases at J; junction bases unmatched: 13. Partial CDR3 DNA: TGTGCCAGCTCACCAATTCCGCTGACAGGGGGGTACGGCAATCAGCCC. The encoded protein is CASSPIPLTGGYGNQP. The whole CDR3 is CASSPIPLTGGYGNQPQHF.

For this clone: Read coverage stops 3 residues before the CDR3 terminus; the germline J gene supplies the remainder. This sequence joins TRBV5-1 and TRBJ2-6; D call uncertain. The germline V and J ends were trimmed by 1 base and 1 base, with 6 bases remaining between them. The CDR3 runs to 15 residues. The germline V gene encodes CDR1 SGHRS and CDR2 YFSETQ. This chain's CDR3 is CASSLFVSGANVLTF. CDR3 DNA (partial): TGCGCCAGCAGCTTGTTCGTGTCTGGGGCCAACGTC.

Of note for this clone: The CDR3 goes on 3 residues after the read ends, and that part is filled in from the germline J gene. The chain links TRBV10-3 to TRBJ2-1, with a possible D match to TRBD2 (5 bases). The germline CDR1 and CDR2 sequences are ENHRY and SYGVKD. V lost 0 bases to trimming and J lost 2 bases, with 11 bases between them. The CDR3 has 16 residues. CDR3 DNA (partial): TGTGCCATCAGTGAGTCTGGACTGATCACCTACAATGAG. Its translation is CAISESGLITYNE. In full, the CDR3 reads CAISESGLITYNEQFF.

In the case of this clone: The sequenced fragment ends 3 residues before the CDR3 boundary, so the rest is inferred from the germline J gene. The rearrangement uses TRBV20-1 and TRBJ2-1; D might be TRBD2 (6 bases). Germline CDR1 DFQATT, CDR2 SNEGSKA (reference sequence). The CDR3 contains 14 residues. Trimming shortened V by 4 bases and J by 2 bases, and 12 bases separated the two germline ends. CDR3 DNA, as far as it was read: TGCAGTGCTACCCGTGGGGGGACCTACAATGAG. Its protein product is CSATRGGTYNE. The CDR3 reads in full as CSATRGGTYNEQFF.

With regard to this clone: The missing CDR3 end, 3 residues past where the read stops, is filled in from the germline J gene. The chain couples TRBV7-9 to TRBJ2-7; 12 positions agree with TRBD1. Trimming cost V 6 bases and J 5 bases; bases outside gene matches: 5. Per germline, CDR1 SEHNR and CDR2 FQNEAQ (reference sequence). The CDR3 spans 14 residues. CDR3 region: CASRRGQGANEQYF. The covered CDR3 bases are TGTGCCAGCAGGCGGGGACAGGGGGCGAACGAG.

A note on this clone: The CDR3 extends 3 residues past the end of the read, so its final part is completed from the germline J gene. The J gene is TRBJ1-1, the V gene TRBV5-1; 7 bases map to TRBD1. After removal of 0 bases from V and 0 bases from J, the junction contained 5 bases not matched to a gene. Germline V gene sequence: CDR1 SGHRS, CDR2 YFSETQ. This CDR3 has 16 amino acids. The sequenced part of the CDR3 DNA is TGCGCCAGCAGCTTGGACCAGGGGGTAGTGAACACTGAA. Its translation is CASSLDQGVVNTE. The whole CDR3 protein reads CASSLDQGVVNTEAFF. Full variable domain (missing parts from reference TRBV5-1 and TRBJ1-1): KAGVTQTPRYLIKTRGQQVTLSCSPISGHRSVSWYQQTPGQGLQFLFEYFSETQRNKGNFPGRFSGRQFSNSRSEMNVSTLELGDSALYLCASSLDQGVVNTEAFFGQGTRLTVV.

Worth noting for this clone: The read comes to an end 3 residues before the CDR3 does, leaving the germline J gene to fill in the end. The gene calls are TRBV7-8 and TRBJ1-1; no firm D call. The V and J ends lost 2 bases and 1 base respectively, with 5 bases between them. The length of the CDR3 is 13 residues. From germline, CDR1 is SGHVS and CDR2 FQNEAQ. CDR3 residues: CASSLFQNTEAFF. The CDR3 bases that were read are TGTGCCAGCAGCTTATTTCAGAACACTGAA.

As for this clone: From the germline J gene comes the end of the CDR3, since the read stops 3 residues before it. This chain connects TRBV20-1 to TRBJ1-6, with TRBD1 matching over 9 bases. From germline, CDR1 is DFQATT and CDR2 SNEGSKA (reference sequence). CDR3 length: 14 amino acids. Trimming removed 1 base from V and 9 bases from J; junction bases left unmatched: 4. The part of the CDR3 DNA that was read is TGCAGTGCTAGAGGAGGGACAGGGAGTTCACCC. Amino acids: CSARGGTGSSP. The full CDR3 reads CSARGGTGSSPLHF.

A note on this clone: The read comes to an end 3 residues before the CDR3 does, leaving the germline J gene to fill in the end. The genes are TRBV19 and TRBJ1-2, with a possible D match to TRBD1 (5 bases). The germline V and J ends were trimmed by 10 bases and 4 bases, with 22 bases remaining between them. The CDR3 is 15 amino acids. CDR1 is LNHDA and CDR2 is SQIVND in the germline V gene (reference sequence). The CDR3 region is CATNPREGTTYGYTF. The part of the CDR3 DNA that was read is TGTGCCACCAACCCCCGGGAAGGGACTACCTATGGC.

With respect to this clone: Sequencing ends 3 residues short of the CDR3 end; the germline J gene provides the rest. The gene calls are TRBV2 and TRBJ2-5; 10 bases fit TRBD2. The CDR3 runs to 15 residues. After removal of 6 bases from V and 2 bases from J, the junction contained 6 bases not matched to a gene. Germline V gives CDR1 SNHLY, CDR2 FYNNEI. Here the CDR3 reads CASSPVAGGQETQYF. The sequenced CDR3 bases are TGTGCCAGCAGCCCTGTAGCGGGGGGACAAGAGACC.

For this clone: The read ends 3 residues before the CDR3 terminus; that terminus is restored from the germline J gene. J is TRBJ2-1 and V is TRBV7-3, with D unclear. V shed 2 bases and J shed 7 bases, with 12 bases lying between them. The CDR3 covers 14 residues. CDR1 is SGHTA, CDR2 FQGTGA, per germline. The CDR3 is CASSLLGYANEQFF. The part of the CDR3 DNA that was read is TGTGCCAGCAGCTTATTAGGGTACGCGAATGAG.

For this clone: The read ends 3 residues shy of where the CDR3 ends; the end is completed using the germline J gene. The V and J genes are TRBV20-1 and TRBJ1-2; 8 bases line up with TRBD1. Trimming took 6 bases from V and 0 from J; bases not matched to a gene: 12. Germline V lookup: CDR1 DFQATT, CDR2 SNEGSKA (reference sequence). This CDR3 is 16 amino acids long. CDR3 protein: CSASGTGTVTNYGYTF. The part of the CDR3 DNA that was read is TGCAGTGCGTCCGGGACAGGAACCGTTACTAACTATGGC.

Remarks on this clone: The read ends 3 residues shy of where the CDR3 ends; the end is completed using the germline J gene. The chain uses TRBV13 and TRBJ2-1, with a possible D match to TRBD2 (6 bases). The CDR3 has 15 amino acids. Between the trimmed V and J ends, which lost 1 base and 8 bases, there was a span of 15 bases. Germline lookup yields CDR1 PRHDT and CDR2 FYEKMQ (reference sequence). The CDR3 sequence is CASSLAGQTGDEQFF. The DNA read from the CDR3 is TGTGCCAGCAGCTTAGCTGGCCAAACGGGGGATGAG.

Incomplete CDR3 DNA: TGTGCCAGCAGTTCCGGGACAGGGAGTTATTCACCC. Amino acids: CASSSGTGSYSP. The complete CDR3 protein is CASSSGTGSYSPLHF. V usage is TRBV6-2 or TRBV6-3 and J usage is TRBJ1-6; 9 nucleotides line up with TRBD1. The observed sequence ends 3 residues before the CDR3 terminus, with the missing tail filled in from the germline J gene. The junction had 6 bases not matched to a gene; V was cut back by 4 bases and J by 8 bases. From germline, CDR1 is MNHEY and CDR2 SVGEGT. This CDR3 comprises 15 residues.